This T cell receptor beta chain was captured by sequencing in a study of T cells expressing NK-cell markers. The overall study: Sorted T-cell subsets CD3+CD56+NKG2C+, CD3+CD56+NKG2C- and CD3+CD56-NKG2C+ were TCR beta-sequenced. Sequencing covered eight donors, seven HCMV-seropositive and one seronegative. Study results and caveats: Researchers report these clonotypes also headed the CD3+CD56-NKG2C+ fraction in a handful of donors. In a group of 5 or 6 donors, dominant NKG2C+ clonotypes represented 1.0-7.0% of CD8+ T cells.

TCRdb reanalyzed the 5' RACE reads, giving one entry per CDR3 protein sequence and no DNA. The repertoire table contains about 150,000 distinct CDR3 sequences. Notes on this clonotype: The antigen remains undetermined.

Per germline, CDR1 SQVTM and CDR2 ANQGSEA. The CDR3 loop spans 14 amino acids. This sequence was found in a woman aged 45-59 years in good health. V usage is TRBV29-1 and J usage is TRBJ2-7; without DNA, the TCRdb call of TRBD1 cannot be checked. The sequenced material came from blood T cells: a sorted CD56 or NKG2C T cell subset, CD4+ or CD8+ T cells, or bulk PBMC T cells (not recorded which). CDR3 sequence: CSARGGEQSYEQYF.